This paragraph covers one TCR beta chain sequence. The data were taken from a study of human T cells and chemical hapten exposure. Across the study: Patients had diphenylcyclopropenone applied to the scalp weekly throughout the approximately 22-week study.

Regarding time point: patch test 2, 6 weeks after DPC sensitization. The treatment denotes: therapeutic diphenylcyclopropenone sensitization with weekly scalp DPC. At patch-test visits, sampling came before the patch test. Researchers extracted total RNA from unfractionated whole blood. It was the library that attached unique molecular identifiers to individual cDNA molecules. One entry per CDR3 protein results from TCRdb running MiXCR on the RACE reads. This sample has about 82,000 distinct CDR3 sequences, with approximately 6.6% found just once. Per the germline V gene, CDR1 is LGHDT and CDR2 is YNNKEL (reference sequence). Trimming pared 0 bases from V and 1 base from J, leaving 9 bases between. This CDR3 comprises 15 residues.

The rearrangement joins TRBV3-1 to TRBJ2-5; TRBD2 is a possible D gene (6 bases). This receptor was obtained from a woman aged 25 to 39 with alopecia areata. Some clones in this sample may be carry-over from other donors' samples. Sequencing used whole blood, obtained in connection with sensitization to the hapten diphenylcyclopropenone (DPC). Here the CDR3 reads CASSQDRRGQETQYF. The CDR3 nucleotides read TGTGCCAGCAGCCAAGATCGGAGGGGCCAAGAGACCCAGTACTTC.